Shown below are 32 T cell receptor beta chains from a single sample sequenced in a study of blood T cell repertoires in COVID-19 (dated by TCRdb to 2019 to 2021). Library generation was performed with the immunoSEQ multiplex PCR assay. Not all clones reach the TCRdb copy of this immuneACCESS table, which keeps in-frame sequences only. Checked studies attribute under half of the gap to unresolved V genes and leave the rest unexplained. The sample data list around 49,000 clones, and approximately 95% of these were observed just once. The ten largest clones add up to 0.95% to 1.1% of the sample. Sequencing was done on a sample of peripheral blood. The receptors derive from a man aged 55-75 years with COVID-19, enrolled during active disease.

The V gene is TRBV18, the J gene TRBJ2-6; D perhaps matches TRBD1 (7 bases). V lost 5 bases, J lost 4 bases, and 18 bases lay in between. The CDR3 totals 17 residues. The germline V gene encodes CDR1 KGHSH and CDR2 LQKENI. This CDR3 reads CASSSFQGGAGANVLTF. The CDR3 DNA follows: TGTGCCAGCTCATCCTTCCAGGGGGGCGCGGGGGCCAACGTCCTGACTTTC.

DNA of the CDR3: TGTGCCAGCGGACGGACAGCCAATCAGCCCCAGCATTTT. The encoded protein is CASGRTANQPQHF. V is TRBV5-5 and J is TRBJ1-5; D possibly corresponds to TRBD1 (6 bases). Germline V gives CDR1 SGHKS, CDR2 YYEKEE (reference sequence). There are 13 residues in the CDR3. V lost 7 bases and J lost 3, with 11 bases in between. Variable domain in full (rest from reference TRBV5-5 and TRBJ1-5): DAGVTQSPTHLIKTRGQQVTLRCSPISGHKSVSWYQQVLGQGPQFIFQYYEKEERGRGNFPDRFSARQFPNYSSELNVNALLLGDSALYLCASGRTANQPQHFGDGTRLSIL.

This clone was seen only once. The chain employs TRBV24-1 and TRBJ2-1, with 9 bases identical to TRBD2. The CDR3 runs to 12 residues. The V gene end was trimmed by 3 bases and the J gene end by 13 bases; junction bases not matched to a gene: 3. Germline loops: CDR1 KGHDR, CDR2 SFDVKD. The CDR3 spells CATSDGGLAQFF. The CDR3 DNA reads as TGTGCCACCAGTGATGGGGGACTAGCACAGTTCTTC.

The chain uses TRBV27 and TRBJ1-5; TRBD1 aligns across 9 bases. Germline values: CDR1 MNHEY, CDR2 SMNVEV (reference sequence). V lost 5 bases to trimming and J lost 2 bases; unmatched junction nucleotides: 4. The CDR3 contains 15 residues. The CDR3, as DNA: TGTGCCAGCAGTGTGGGACAGGGAGGCAATCAGCCCCAGCATTTT. Translating gives CASSVGQGGNQPQHF.

The chain couples TRBV27 to TRBJ2-7; 7 bases are a match to TRBD1. After removal of 0 bases from V and 0 bases from J, the junction contained 5 bases not matched to a gene. The CDR3 runs to 16 residues. In germline, CDR1 is MNHEY, CDR2 SMNVEV (reference sequence). This CDR3 reads CASSLSRTGLSYEQYF. CDR3 nucleotides: TGTGCCAGCAGTTTATCCCGGACAGGACTCTCCTACGAGCAGTACTTC.

The chain is built from TRBV24-1 and TRBJ1-5; 7 bases are a match to TRBD1. CDR1 KGHDR and CDR2 SFDVKD come from the germline V gene. Trimming removed 2 bases from V and 5 bases from J; junction bases left unmatched: 5. The CDR3 is 15 residues long. Here the CDR3 reads CATSDSTGWDQPQHF. In DNA form, the CDR3 reads TGTGCCACCAGTGATTCGACAGGGTGGGATCAGCCCCAGCATTTT.

V gene TRBV27 combines with J gene TRBJ2-2, with D perhaps matching TRBD2 (7 bases). The CDR3 is made up of 14 amino acids. V lost 7 bases and J lost 2, with 11 bases in between. Germline CDR1 reads MNHEY; CDR2 reads SMNVEV (reference sequence). The CDR3 region has the DNA TGTGCCAGCAAGCGGGACACCAACACCGGGGAGCTGTTTTTT. It encodes CASKRDTNTGELFF.

V is TRBV30 and J is TRBJ2-3; perhaps TRBD2 as D (6 bases). Trimming took off 1 base at V and 4 bases at J, with 6 bases between the two ends. There are 12 residues in the CDR3. The germline V gene has CDR1 GTSNPN and CDR2 SVGIG (reference sequence). The CDR3 bases are TGTGCCTGGAGTGGGGGGGCAGATACGCAGTATTTT. It is translated as CAWSGGADTQYF.

The rearrangement uses TRBV3-1 (or the pseudogene TRBV3-2) and TRBJ1-2, with D possibly TRBD1 on 6 matching bases. The V and J ends lost 2 bases and 4 bases respectively, with 23 bases between them. The CDR3 contains 18 residues. Germline lookup yields CDR1 LGHDT and CDR2 YNNKEL (reference sequence). Written as DNA, the CDR3 is TGTGCCAGCAGCCAATCCTCCCCTTACAGGGCGGGAGCCTATGGCTACACCTTC. This sequence encodes CASSQSSPYRAGAYGYTF.

The rearrangement joins TRBV19 to TRBJ1-4, with D unclear. The CDR3 spans 13 residues. Germline assignment: CDR1 LNHDA and CDR2 SQIVND (reference sequence). Trimming stripped 6 bases from V and 0 bases from J, with 5 bases between. The CDR3 here is CASRRATNEKLFF. The CDR3 DNA reads TGTGCCAGTAGGAGAGCAACTAATGAAAAACTGTTTTTT.

The CDR3 spells CAISGQGVANEQFF. CDR3 nucleotides: TGTGCCATCAGTGGACAGGGGGTCGCTAATGAGCAGTTCTTC. The chain carries TRBV10-3 and TRBJ2-1; 9 nucleotides line up with TRBD1. From germline, CDR1 is ENHRY and CDR2 SYGVKD. J lost 7 bases, V lost 4 bases, and 5 bases had no gene match. The CDR3 totals 14 residues.

This CDR3 is CSVTAQSQGEKLFF. DNA for the CDR3: TGCAGCGTTACGGCTCAGTCCCAGGGGGAAAAACTGTTTTTT. The J gene is TRBJ1-4, the V gene TRBV29-1; tentatively, D is TRBD1 (6 bases). The ends were cut back, 5 bases at V and 8 bases at J, with 18 bases in the middle. Germline CDR1 and CDR2: SQVTM and ANQGSEA. This CDR3 is built from 14 residues.

V usage is TRBV5-1 and J usage is TRBJ2-2, with 9 bases identical to TRBD1. The trim removed 4 bases at V and 5 bases at J, leaving 3 bases unmatched. CDR1 is SGHRS, CDR2 YFSETQ, per germline. The CDR3 has 14 amino acids. The CDR3 region is CASSRTGVTGELFF. The CDR3 DNA is TGCGCCAGCAGCAGGACAGGGGTGACCGGGGAGCTGTTTTTT. The full variable domain, its missing parts supplied by reference TRBV5-1 and TRBJ2-2, is KAGVTQTPRYLIKTRGQQVTLSCSPISGHRSVSWYQQTPGQGLQFLFEYFSETQRNKGNFPGRFSGRQFSNSRSEMNVSTLELGDSALYLCASSRTGVTGELFFGEGSRLTVL.

V usage is TRBV21-1 and J usage is TRBJ1-5; no DNA check was done on the table's D call, TRBD1. TRBV21-1 is a listed pseudogene. The CDR3 extends over 20 amino acids. The CDR3 DNA reads as TGTGCCAGCAGCAAATACCCCCGAGGACAGGGCTTTACGAGCAATCAGCCCCAGCATTTT. Protein: CASSKYPRGQGFTSNQPQHF.

The chain joins TRBV18 to TRBJ1-2; TRBD1 aligns across 9 bases. V gave up 3 bases and J gave up 7 bases; unmatched junction bases: 9. The germline CDR1 and CDR2 sequences are KGHSH and LQKENI. The length of the CDR3 is 15 residues. The CDR3 nucleotides read TGTGCCAGCTCACCCGGGGTCGACAGGGGGATTGGCTACACCTTC. Protein: CASSPGVDRGIGYTF.

This clone was detected only a few times. The chain recombines TRBV1 with TRBJ1-2; the D call TRBD1 from the table was never checked on the DNA. TRBV1 is classified as a pseudogene. The CDR3 sequence is 15 residues long. CDR3 bases: TGCACCAGCAGCCAAGAGAGGACAGCTAACTATGGCTACACCTTC. Protein product: CTSSQERTANYGYTF.

This chain connects TRBV28 to TRBJ1-1; 8 nucleotides match TRBD1. J gave up 4 bases and V 7 bases, and 8 bases lay outside the gene matches. The CDR3 covers 14 residues. From germline, CDR1 is MDHEN and CDR2 SYDVKM. CDR3 in amino acids: CASTLQGARTEAFF. CDR3 coding DNA: TGTGCCAGCACCCTCCAGGGGGCGCGCACTGAAGCTTTCTTT. The full variable domain, with the rest looked up from reference TRBV28 and TRBJ1-1, is DVKVTQSSRYLVKRTGEKVFLECVQDMDHENMFWYRQDPGLGLRLIYFSYDVKMKEKGDIPEGYSVSREKKERFSLILESASTNQTSMYLCASTLQGARTEAFFGQGTRLTVV.

The CDR3 loop reads CASSFGRVTYEQYF. The CDR3 bases are TGTGCCAGCAGCTTCGGCAGGGTGACCTACGAGCAGTACTTC. The chain is built from TRBV5-6 and TRBJ2-7; TRBD1 might be the D (5 bases). V lost 2 bases, J lost 2 bases, and 11 bases lay in between. Looked up from germline, CDR1 is SGHDT and CDR2 is YYEEEE. The CDR3 contains 14 residues.

The chain employs TRBV6-5 and TRBJ1-1, with D maybe TRBD1 (6 bases). Germline V lookup: CDR1 MNHEY, CDR2 SVGAGI. CDR3 length equals 13 residues. V was cut by 6 bases and J by 12 bases, with 20 bases left in between. The CDR3 bases are TGTGCCAGCAGCCGGGACACCTCTTCCGTAACTTTCTTT. Translating gives CASSRDTSSVTFF.

J is TRBJ1-2 and V is TRBV27, with TRBD1 matching over 7 bases. Trimming at V came to 7 bases and at J to 5 bases, leaving 10 bases not matched to a gene. The CDR3 loop spans 14 amino acids. Germline CDR1 is MNHEY and CDR2 is SMNVEV (reference sequence). DNA for the CDR3: TGTGCCAGCATGAGAGAGGGGGCGAGTTATGGCTACACCTTC. Translating gives CASMREGASYGYTF.

The chain has TRBV18 and TRBJ1-2; maybe TRBD1 (5 bases). Trimming pared 0 bases from V and 8 bases from J, leaving 7 bases between. There are 12 residues in the CDR3. Germline assignment: CDR1 KGHSH and CDR2 LQKENI. CDR3 region: CASSPPGGGYTF. CDR3 in DNA: TGTGCCAGCTCACCACCCGGGGGGGGCTACACCTTC. Full variable domain (missing parts from reference TRBV18 and TRBJ1-2): NAGVMQNPRHLVRRRGQEARLRCSPMKGHSHVYWYRQLPEEGLKFMVYLQKENIIDESGMPKERFSAEFPKEGPSILRIQQVVRGDSAAYFCASSPPGGGYTFGSGTRLTVV.

The V gene is TRBV7-2, the J gene TRBJ1-2; D remains ambiguous. V was pared by 2 bases and J by 2 bases, with 6 bases between. This CDR3 has 13 amino acids. Germline-derived CDR1 and CDR2 are SGHTA and FQGNSA. The CDR3 loop reads CASSLYSNYGYTF. Here the CDR3 DNA reads TGTGCCAGCAGCTTATACAGCAACTATGGCTACACCTTC.

The chain recombines TRBV19 with TRBJ2-7; 11 bases line up with TRBD1. Losses at the gene ends were 5 bases for V and 2 bases for J; bases not matched to a gene: 5. Germline V gene sequence: CDR1 LNHDA, CDR2 SQIVND (reference sequence). The CDR3 has 15 residues. The CDR3 DNA reads as TGTGCCAGTAGTCATCAGGACAGGGGGCCCTACGAGCAGTACTTC. This translates into CASSHQDRGPYEQYF.

The chain joins TRBV7-2 to TRBJ1-5; tentative D call: TRBD1 (6 bases). V was cut by 5 bases and J by 0 bases, with 17 bases left in between. Germline CDR1 reads SGHTA; CDR2 reads FQGNSA. CDR3 length: 17 amino acids. CDR3 amino acids: CASSATGTPSSNQPQHF. The CDR3 bases are TGTGCCAGCAGCGCAACCGGGACACCCTCTAGCAATCAGCCCCAGCATTTT.

This chain joins TRBV30 and TRBJ1-1, with 7 bases aligning to TRBD1. CDR3 length: 10 residues. Looked up from germline, CDR1 is GTSNPN and CDR2 is SVGIG (reference sequence). V lost 8 bases to trimming and J lost 3 bases; unmatched junction nucleotides: 0. CDR3 bases: TGTGCCCAGGGGGACACTGAAGCTTTCTTT. It codes for CAQGDTEAFF.

The rearrangement links TRBV7-9 to TRBJ1-4; the D is unclear. Trimming took 5 bases from V and 3 from J, leaving 10 bases between them. There are 14 residues in the CDR3. In germline, CDR1 is SEHNR, CDR2 FQNEAQ (reference sequence). The CDR3 protein is CASSPGRPNEKLFF. The CDR3 nucleotides are TGTGCCAGCAGCCCCGGGAGGCCTAATGAAAAACTGTTTTTT. Full variable domain (rest looked up from reference TRBV7-9 and TRBJ1-4): DTGVSQNPRHKITKRGQNVTFRCDPISEHNRLYWYRQTLGQGPEFLTYFQNEAQLEKSRLLSDRFSAERPKGSFSTLEIQRTEQGDSAMYLCASSPGRPNEKLFFGSGTQLSVL.

This clone was seen a single time. The CDR3 sequence: CASIETGTYEQYF. As DNA, the CDR3 is TGCGCCAGCATTGAAACGGGAACCTACGAGCAGTACTTC. The chain uses TRBV10-1 and TRBJ2-7, with D perhaps TRBD2 (5 bases). CDR1 WNHNN and CDR2 SYGVQD come from the germline V gene (reference sequence). The V gene lost 7 bases and the J gene lost 2 bases, with 12 bases spanning the gap. The CDR3 loop spans 13 amino acids.

V and J are TRBV2 and TRBJ1-2; 7 nucleotides match TRBD1. V was clipped by 5 bases and J by 2 bases; unmatched bases: 2. Germline V gives CDR1 SNHLY, CDR2 FYNNEI. The CDR3 covers 13 residues. CDR3 sequence: CASSLDRNYGYTF. The CDR3 coding sequence is TGTGCCAGCAGTCTGGACAGGAACTATGGCTACACCTTC.

The chain joins TRBV10-3 to TRBJ1-3, with a tentative D call TRBD1 (6 bases). Germline CDR1 is ENHRY and CDR2 is SYGVKD. The CDR3 consists of 12 residues. Trimming stripped 3 bases from V and 8 bases from J, with 8 bases between. DNA for the CDR3: TGTGCCATCAGTGAACAGGGCTACACCATATATTTT. Translating it yields CAISEQGYTIYF.

The chain employs TRBV19 and TRBJ2-7; 7 bases map to TRBD1. The CDR3 consists of 14 residues. Trimming removed 3 bases from V and 2 bases from J; junction bases left unmatched: 4. Germline V gene lookup returns CDR1 LNHDA and CDR2 SQIVND (reference sequence). Here the CDR3 reads CASSILGQTYEQYF. CDR3 DNA sequence: TGTGCCAGTAGTATTTTGGGACAGACCTACGAGCAGTACTTC.

The chain has TRBV3-1 (or the pseudogene TRBV3-2) and TRBJ2-1; TRBD2 might be the D (5 bases). Trimming took 8 bases from V and 9 from J, leaving 17 bases between them. The CDR3 length is 13 residues. CDR1 is LGHDT and CDR2 is YNNKEL in the germline V gene (reference sequence). The CDR3 here is CASQRSTALEQFF. The CDR3 DNA follows: TGTGCCAGCCAGCGGTCAACCGCTCTTGAGCAGTTCTTC.

The chain couples TRBV7-2 to TRBJ1-1; a weak D match, TRBD1 (5 bases). The CDR3 spans 13 residues. Germline V gene lookup returns CDR1 SGHTA and CDR2 FQGNSA. Between the trimmed V and J ends, which lost 5 bases and 10 bases, there was a span of 17 bases. CDR3 residues: CASSPVGPRRAFF. CDR3 nucleotide sequence: TGTGCCAGCAGCCCCGTGGGGCCCCGGCGAGCTTTCTTT. Combining the CDR3 with reference TRBV7-2 and TRBJ1-1 gives the whole variable domain GAGVSQSPSNKVTEKGKDVELRCDPISGHTALYWYRQSLGQGLEFLIYFQGNSAPDKSGLPSDRFSAERTGGSVSTLTIQRTQQEDSAVYLCASSPVGPRRAFFGQGTRLTVV.